The entry that follows covers one TCR beta chain sequence. The CDR3 is 15 residues long. Per germline, CDR1 SGHKS and CDR2 YYEKEE (reference sequence). Synthesis of TCR beta cDNA relied on 5'RACE template switching carrying UMIs. From the 5' RACE reads, TCRdb lists one entry per CDR3 protein and no DNA. The sample table includes 25,000 to 35,000 distinct CDR3 sequences. The sample originates from a study of T cells expressing NK-cell markers. Study at large: Sorted CD3+CD56-NKG2C+, CD3+CD56+NKG2C+ and CD3+CD56+NKG2C- T cells supplied the TCR beta repertoires.

The V call is TRBV5-5, the J call TRBJ1-5. The source material was blood T cells: a sorted CD56 or NKG2C T cell subset, CD4+ or CD8+ T cells, or bulk PBMC T cells (not recorded which). This clonotype originated in a woman between 18 and 70 years old in good health. Here the CDR3 reads CASSNGRGSNQPQHF.